This entry describes one T cell receptor (beta chain). This clonotype was recorded at least ten times. This receptor's antigen is unknown. Base qualities are missing; no much larger clone stands one base away. Spanning cysteine to phenylalanine, the CDR3 consists of 16 amino acids. This entry keeps only the CDR3 DNA: 48 bases, framed from base 1. V lost 5 bases and J lost 0 bases, and the count of bases not matched to a germline gene is 3. The source of the sample is a study of response to subunit inactivated influenza vaccine (dated by TCRdb to between 2018 and 2020). Context from the whole study: To follow how T cells responded to a trivalent subunit inactivated influenza vaccine, the researchers relied on deep quantitative profiling of the T cell receptor repertoire. The investigation overall reported the following: The authors proposed that each seasonal influenza vaccination may bring in only a limited number of new T cells.

The library was obtained by RT-PCR. Sequenced using an Illumina HiSeq 2500. TCRdb itself trimmed the public reads at Q25 with fastp, ran MiXCR and retained productive beta chains. Under each unique CDR3 protein, matching rows form one entry showing the most common genes and DNA. For this sample there are 430,000 or so distinct CDR3 sequences; about a tenth appear just once. The ten largest clones add up to approximately 12% of the sample. Interpreted using the paper, the time point label stands for: approximately 45 days after influenza vaccine administration. The sequencing used PBMCs from blood, collected roughly 48 days after vaccination. The receptor was derived from a man aged 45-65 years who received an inactivated influenza vaccine. Donor details come from another sample of the same person, matched by shared clones. The rearranged chain carries TRBV12-3 or TRBV12-4 and TRBJ2-5, with TRBD2 matching 13 junction bases. The CDR3 reads CASSPGTSGNQETQYF. The nucleotides are TGTGCCAGCAGTCCCGGGACTAGCGGGAACCAAGAGACCCAGTACTTC.